A selection of T cell receptor beta chains follows, all from one sample in a study of CD4 T cells in relation to SARS-CoV-2 and coronaviruses. Sequencing used immunoSEQ multiplex PCR; TCRdb keeps in-frame clones, though not all of them. The data show about 36,000 clones, 77% seen once. These receptors' antigens are unknown. Sequencing was carried out using memory CD4+ T cells from PBMCs, cultured in vitro. The receptors stem from an adult with COVID-19. The CDR3 runs from the conserved cysteine through the conserved F or W. Fields, in order: CDR3 DNA, CDR3 protein, J gene, D gene, V gene. A D gene is named only where the DNA matches it firmly.

cdr3_nt: TGTGCCAGCAGCTTACGTATAGATACGCAGTATTTT
cdr3_aa: CASSLRIDTQYF
j_call: TRBJ2-3
d_call: -
v_call: TRBV7-9

cdr3_nt: TGCGCCAGCAGCCAGCTGAGCTCCTATAATTCACCCCTCCACTTT
cdr3_aa: CASSQLSSYNSPLHF
j_call: TRBJ1-6
d_call: -
v_call: TRBV4-1

cdr3_nt: TGTGCCAGCATAGGGGGGGGCCAGGGGCCGAGTGGGACCACCGGGGAGCTGTTTTTT
cdr3_aa: CASIGGGQGPSGTTGELFF
j_call: TRBJ2-2
d_call: -
v_call: TRBV6-4

cdr3_nt: TGCGCCAGCAGCCAAGAAGCGGGCTCTGGGGCCAACGTCCTGACTTTC
cdr3_aa: CASSQEAGSGANVLTF
j_call: TRBJ2-6
d_call: -
v_call: TRBV4-3

cdr3_nt: TGTGCCAGCAGTTACTCGACTCGGGGCGAGACCCAGTACTTC
cdr3_aa: CASSYSTRGETQYF
j_call: TRBJ2-5
d_call: -
v_call: TRBV6-6

cdr3_nt: TGTGCCAGCAGCTTAGTCTCTGGACTAGCGACCTACAATGAGCAGTTCTTC
cdr3_aa: CASSLVSGLATYNEQFF
j_call: TRBJ2-1
d_call: TRBD2
v_call: TRBV7-9

cdr3_nt: TGCGCCAGCTGGCCCGAAGTGCTAGCGGTTAACACCGGGGAGCTGTTTTTT
cdr3_aa: CASWPEVLAVNTGELFF
j_call: TRBJ2-2
d_call: TRBD2
v_call: TRBV5-1

cdr3_nt: TGTGCCAGCAGCCAAGAGGCGGGAGGAAACACAGATACGCAGTATTTT
cdr3_aa: CASSQEAGGNTDTQYF
j_call: TRBJ2-3
d_call: TRBD2
v_call: TRBV4-2

cdr3_nt: TGTGCCAGCAGGCGGGCAAATTCACCCCTCCACTTT
cdr3_aa: CASRRANSPLHF
j_call: TRBJ1-6
d_call: -
v_call: TRBV6-5

cdr3_nt: TGCGCCAGCAGCCAAGACAGGGGTTCCTACGAGCAGTACTTC
cdr3_aa: CASSQDRGSYEQYF
j_call: TRBJ2-7
d_call: -
v_call: TRBV4-1

cdr3_nt: TGTGCCAGCAGCCCCGGGGTTACCACAGATACGCAGTATTTT
cdr3_aa: CASSPGVTTDTQYF
j_call: TRBJ2-3
d_call: -
v_call: TRBV3-1/TRBV3-2

cdr3_nt: TGTGCCAGCAGCCCACGAATTGGTGATGGCTACACCTTC
cdr3_aa: CASSPRIGDGYTF
j_call: TRBJ1-2
d_call: -
v_call: TRBV11-2

cdr3_nt: TGTGCCAGCAGCTTGGTTTCTAGCTCCTACAATGAGCAGTTCTTC
cdr3_aa: CASSLVSSSYNEQFF
j_call: TRBJ2-1
d_call: -
v_call: TRBV5-4

cdr3_nt: TGTGCCAGCAGCCAAGGTTGGGGACCGGAACAGCCCCAGCATTTT
cdr3_aa: CASSQGWGPEQPQHF
j_call: TRBJ1-5
d_call: -
v_call: TRBV3-1/TRBV3-2

cdr3_nt: TGCGCCAGCAGCGAAAGACAGGGGACGTACAATGAGCAGTTCTTC
cdr3_aa: CASSERQGTYNEQFF
j_call: TRBJ2-1
d_call: TRBD1
v_call: TRBV5-1

cdr3_nt: TGTGCCAGCAGCCGGTCAGCGGGAGGGACGCAGTATTTT
cdr3_aa: CASSRSAGGTQYF
j_call: TRBJ2-3
d_call: TRBD2
v_call: TRBV3-1/TRBV3-2